A single sample gave rise to the 20 T cell receptor beta chains below, sequenced in a study of T cells after yellow fever vaccination. In TCRdb, the 5' RACE reads were re-called with MiXCR into one record per CDR3 protein. The table includes about 370,000 distinct CDR3 sequences, 11% detected once. The sample here was PBMCs, taken on the day of the first yellow fever vaccination. The source of these receptors is a man between 18 and 29 years old who received the YFV17D yellow fever vaccine.

This clonotype was counted between two and nine times. The chain employs TRBV12-5 and TRBJ1-3; D ambiguous. The CDR3 length is 13 residues. V lost 6 bases to trimming and J lost 0 bases, with 6 bases between them. Germline V gene sequence: CDR1 LGHNT, CDR2 FRNRAP. CDR3 DNA: TGTGCTAGTGGCGGGAGCTCTGGAAACACCATATATTTT. It codes for CASGGSSGNTIYF.

V is TRBV2 and J is TRBJ2-7, with 9 bases lining up with TRBD2. The CDR3 is 14 amino acids. Germline trimming cut 4 bases from V and 2 bases from J; bases unmatched to any gene: 3. CDR1 is SNHLY and CDR2 is FYNNEI in the germline V gene. Here the CDR3 DNA reads TGTGCCAGCAGTGCCGGGACTAGCACCTACGAGCAGTACTTC. Translating it yields CASSAGTSTYEQYF.

In this sample, this clonotype turned up many times. V and J are TRBV6-2 or TRBV6-3 and TRBJ2-1; TRBD2 agrees at 8 bases. V lost 2 bases and J lost 8; bases outside the gene matches: 8. The V gene's germline CDR1 is MNHEY and CDR2 SVGEGT. The CDR3 is 15 residues long. The CDR3 reads CASSYGRGGRDEQFF. The CDR3 region has the DNA TGTGCCAGCAGTTACGGTCGGGGGGGCAGGGATGAGCAGTTCTTC.

Here the CDR3 reads CASSFCGEAFF. Written as DNA, the CDR3 is TGTGCCAGCAGTTTCTGCGGTGAAGCTTTCTTT. This chain uses TRBV12-3 or TRBV12-4 with TRBJ1-1, with D unresolved. The CDR3 is 11 amino acids. Trimming shortened V by 3 bases and J by 7 bases, and 6 bases separated the two germline ends.

This clonotype was seen more than once but under ten times. V gene TRBV29-1 combines with J gene TRBJ1-1; D call uncertain. Per germline, CDR1 SQVTM and CDR2 ANQGSEA. Deletions cut 4 bases from V and 1 base from J, with 7 bases between. CDR3 length: 12 residues. The CDR3 DNA reads TGCAGCGTTGTGCACAGGAACACTGAAGCTTTCTTT. It yields the protein CSVVHRNTEAFF. Together with reference TRBV29-1 and TRBJ1-1, the CDR3 gives the full variable domain: SAVISQKPSRDICQRGTSLTIQCQVDSQVTMMFWYRQQPGQSLTLIATANQGSEATYESGFVIDKFPISRPNLTFSTLTVSNMSPEDSSIYLCSVVHRNTEAFFGQGTRLTVV.

The J gene is TRBJ2-7, the V gene TRBV10-3; D tentatively reads TRBD1 or TRBD2 (6 bases each). Looked up from germline, CDR1 is ENHRY and CDR2 is SYGVKD. Trimming took off 2 bases at V and 4 bases at J, with 15 bases between the two ends. The CDR3 loop spans 15 amino acids. The CDR3 nucleotides read TGTGCCATCAGTGAGCCCCTCGGGGGCCTATACGAGCAGTACTTC. This sequence encodes CAISEPLGGLYEQYF.

V gene TRBV5-6 combines with J gene TRBJ1-5; maybe TRBD1 (6 bases). V dropped 1 base and J dropped 5 bases, with 13 bases sitting between them. CDR3 length equals 15 residues. Germline V gene sequence: CDR1 SGHDT, CDR2 YYEEEE. The CDR3 here is CASSLTGTKDQPQHF. The CDR3 coding sequence is TGTGCCAGCAGCTTGACAGGGACGAAGGATCAGCCCCAGCATTTT.

V usage is TRBV25-1 and J usage is TRBJ2-5; D possibly matches TRBD1 or TRBD2 (6 bases each). The germline CDR1 and CDR2 sequences are MGHDK and SYGVNS. This CDR3 has 14 amino acids. Trimming left V 6 bases short and J 4 bases short, with 15 bases between. The CDR3 DNA follows: TGTGCCAGCAGCATGTCGGGGGCCGGAGAGACCCAGTACTTC. This sequence encodes CASSMSGAGETQYF.

The rearrangement uses TRBV20-1 and TRBJ1-2; maybe TRBD1 (5 bases). V was clipped by 5 bases and J by 0 bases, with 13 bases between them. CDR1 and CDR2 from the germline V gene are DFQATT and SNEGSKA (reference sequence). The CDR3 sequence is 14 residues long. The DNA for the CDR3 is TGCAGTGCTCCGACAGCCCCCGCTAACTATGGCTACACCTTC. This translates into CSAPTAPANYGYTF.

The genes are TRBV12-3 or TRBV12-4 and TRBJ2-3, with a weak D call TRBD1 (6 bases). This CDR3 is 14 amino acids long. Trimming took off 6 bases at V and 0 bases at J, with 10 bases between the two ends. CDR3 in amino acids: CASRNRVSTDTQYF. Here the CDR3 DNA reads TGTGCCAGCAGAAACAGGGTTAGCACAGATACGCAGTATTTT.

This clonotype has a handful of counts. The genes are TRBV5-1 and TRBJ2-2, with D tentatively TRBD1 or TRBD2 (5 bases each). The CDR3 runs to 13 residues. V lost 7 bases and J 0 bases, leaving 7 bases between the germline ends. The germline V gene encodes CDR1 SGHRS and CDR2 YFSETQ. CDR3 nucleotides: TGCGCCAGCGGGGACGCGAACACCGGGGAGCTGTTTTTT. Amino acids: CASGDANTGELFF.

V is TRBV7-2 and J is TRBJ2-1, with 11 bases identical to TRBD2. The CDR3 is made up of 16 amino acids. Germline CDR1 is SGHTA and CDR2 is FQGNSA. The V segment lost 0 bases and the J segment 8 bases; nucleotides outside the gene matches: 6. The CDR3 region is CASSLASGGAFDEQFF. The CDR3 DNA sequence: TGTGCCAGCAGCTTAGCTAGCGGGGGGGCATTTGATGAGCAGTTCTTC.

The chain uses TRBV12-3 or TRBV12-4 and TRBJ2-7; 12 bases are shared with TRBD1. The CDR3 loop spans 15 amino acids. With 5 bases clipped from V and 4 bases from J, the junction kept 6 bases outside the gene matches. The CDR3 loop is CASSPGQGAAYEQYF. As DNA, the CDR3 is TGTGCCAGCAGTCCGGGACAGGGGGCGGCGTACGAGCAGTACTTC.

This clonotype was counted at least ten times. The chain has TRBV12-3 or TRBV12-4 and TRBJ1-6, with D perhaps matching TRBD1 (5 bases). The V end lost 6 bases, the J end lost 10 bases, and 22 bases lay between the germline ends. This CDR3 comprises 16 residues. The CDR3 here is CASSLGAGTLGSPLHF. DNA of the CDR3: TGTGCCAGCAGCCTCGGGGCCGGGACCCTGGGGTCACCCCTCCACTTT.

The chain is built from TRBV5-1 and TRBJ2-1, with a tentative D call TRBD1 (5 bases). Trimming removed 5 bases from V and 5 bases from J, with 14 bases in between. The CDR3 extends over 14 amino acids. CDR1 is SGHRS, CDR2 YFSETQ, per germline. The CDR3 coding sequence is TGCGCCAGCAGGAAGGAACAGGCAAACAATGAGCAGTTCTTC. This sequence encodes CASRKEQANNEQFF.

This clonotype came up a few times. The rearrangement uses TRBV6-2 or TRBV6-3 and TRBJ2-1; 9 nucleotides line up with TRBD1. The length of the CDR3 is 15 residues. J lost 12 bases, V lost 4 bases, and 13 bases had no gene match. Germline lookup yields CDR1 MNHEY and CDR2 SVGEGT. This CDR3 is CASSFRDRDHKGQFF. The CDR3 DNA is TGTGCCAGCAGTTTCCGGGACAGGGACCACAAGGGGCAGTTCTTC.

Only a few counts were recorded for this clonotype. This chain joins TRBV5-6 and TRBJ2-1, with D possibly being TRBD1 (6 bases). The germline V gene has CDR1 SGHDT and CDR2 YYEEEE. The ends were cut back, 3 bases at V and 10 bases at J, with 17 bases in the middle. The CDR3 sequence is 14 residues long. The CDR3 DNA is TGTGCCAGCAGCTCGGACTGGGGGCCCACAGAGCAGTTCTTC. Residues: CASSSDWGPTEQFF. Combining the CDR3 with reference TRBV5-6 and TRBJ2-1 gives the whole variable domain DAGVTQSPTHLIKTRGQQVTLRCSPKSGHDTVSWYQQALGQGPQFIFQYYEEEERQRGNFPDRFSGHQFPNYSSELNVNALLLGDSALYLCASSSDWGPTEQFFGPGTRLTVL.

The chain employs TRBV12-3 or TRBV12-4 and TRBJ1-2; tentatively, D is TRBD1 (6 bases). This CDR3 has 14 residues. The germline V and J ends were trimmed by 4 bases and 4 bases, with 13 bases remaining between them. This CDR3 reads CASSSNRETYGYTF. The CDR3 DNA reads as TGTGCCAGCAGTTCCAACAGGGAAACCTATGGCTACACCTTC.

This clonotype came up a few times. V and J are TRBV29-1 and TRBJ2-2; 10 bases are shared with TRBD2. The CDR3 covers 17 residues. Germline V CDR1 and CDR2: SQVTM, ANQGSEA. J gave up 4 bases and V 0 bases, and 8 bases lay outside the gene matches. DNA for the CDR3: TGCAGCGTTGAAGAAATTCAAGCGGGGGGGTTCACCGGGGAGCTGTTTTTT. Amino acids: CSVEEIQAGGFTGELFF.

This sequence joins TRBV7-3 and TRBJ2-2; 7 bases map to TRBD1. Trimming removed 5 bases from V and 2 bases from J; junction bases left unmatched: 8. Germline V gives CDR1 SGHTA, CDR2 FQGTGA. The CDR3 sequence is 16 residues long. As DNA, the CDR3 is TGTGCCAGCAGCCCCCACCGGGACAGTAACACCGGGGAGCTGTTTTTT. Translating gives CASSPHRDSNTGELFF.